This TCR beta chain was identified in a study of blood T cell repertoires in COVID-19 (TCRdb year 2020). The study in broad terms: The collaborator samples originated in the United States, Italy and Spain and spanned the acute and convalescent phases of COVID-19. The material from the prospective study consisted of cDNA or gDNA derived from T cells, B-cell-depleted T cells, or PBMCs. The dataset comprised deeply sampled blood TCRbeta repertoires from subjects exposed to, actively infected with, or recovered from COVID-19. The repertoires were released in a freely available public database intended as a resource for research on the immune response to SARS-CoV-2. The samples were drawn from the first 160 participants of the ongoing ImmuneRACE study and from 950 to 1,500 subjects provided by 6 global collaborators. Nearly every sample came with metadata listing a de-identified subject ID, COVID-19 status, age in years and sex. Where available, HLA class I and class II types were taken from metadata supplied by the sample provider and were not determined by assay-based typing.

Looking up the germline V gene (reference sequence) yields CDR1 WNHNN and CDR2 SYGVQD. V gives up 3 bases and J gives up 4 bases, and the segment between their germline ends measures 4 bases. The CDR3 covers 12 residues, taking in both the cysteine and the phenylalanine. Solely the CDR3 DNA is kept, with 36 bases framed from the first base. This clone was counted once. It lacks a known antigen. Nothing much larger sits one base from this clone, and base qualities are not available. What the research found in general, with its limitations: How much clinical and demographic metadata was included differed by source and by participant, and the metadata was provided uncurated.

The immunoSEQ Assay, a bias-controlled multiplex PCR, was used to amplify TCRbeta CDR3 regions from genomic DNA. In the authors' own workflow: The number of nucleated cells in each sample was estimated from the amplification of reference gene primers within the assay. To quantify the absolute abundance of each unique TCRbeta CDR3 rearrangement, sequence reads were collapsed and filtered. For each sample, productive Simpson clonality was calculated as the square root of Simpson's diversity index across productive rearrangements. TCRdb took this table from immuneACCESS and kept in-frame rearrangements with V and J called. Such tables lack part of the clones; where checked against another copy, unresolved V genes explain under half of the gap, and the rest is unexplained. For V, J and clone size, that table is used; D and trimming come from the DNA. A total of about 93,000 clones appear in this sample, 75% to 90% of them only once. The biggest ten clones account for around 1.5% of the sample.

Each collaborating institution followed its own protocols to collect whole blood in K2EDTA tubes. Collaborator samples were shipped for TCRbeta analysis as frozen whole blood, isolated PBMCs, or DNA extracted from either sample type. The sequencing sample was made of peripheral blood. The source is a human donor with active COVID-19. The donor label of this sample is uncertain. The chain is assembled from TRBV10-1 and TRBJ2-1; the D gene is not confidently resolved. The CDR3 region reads CASSDSYNEQFF. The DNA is TGCGCCAGCAGTGACAGTTACAATGAGCAGTTCTTC.